This entry features one T cell receptor (beta chain) sequence. Per the original data handling: Amplification of reference gene primers was used by the study to estimate nucleated cell counts. Profiling relied on immunoSEQ multiplex PCR, and the TCRdb table lists in-frame clones only, not all of them. V and J calls plus clone size are reproduced from that table; the DNA served to infer D and trimming. This table has 140,000 or so clones, 75% to 90% appearing once. The sample comes from a study of blood T cell repertoires in COVID-19. Study-wide background: The samples span acute and convalescent COVID-19 from the United States, Italy and Spain. T cells, B-cell-depleted T cells, or PBMCs provided the cDNA or gDNA that served as material.

The sample was peripheral blood. The clonotype comes from a human donor in a cohort sampled during active COVID-19.

The CDR3 coding sequence is TGCGCCAGCAACCCAAGACCGGGACAGCCTTTCTATGGCTACACCTTC. Protein sequence: CASNPRPGQPFYGYTF. The chain couples TRBV5-1 to TRBJ1-2; 7 nucleotides match TRBD1. The V segment lost 6 bases and the J segment 4 bases; nucleotides outside the gene matches: 15. CDR3 length: 16 amino acids. CDR1 and CDR2 (germline): SGHRS, YFSETQ. Using reference TRBV5-1 and TRBJ1-2 for the parts outside the CDR3, the full variable domain is KAGVTQTPRYLIKTRGQQVTLSCSPISGHRSVSWYQQTPGQGLQFLFEYFSETQRNKGNFPGRFSGRQFSNSRSEMNVSTLELGDSALYLCASNPRPGQPFYGYTFGSGTRLTVV.